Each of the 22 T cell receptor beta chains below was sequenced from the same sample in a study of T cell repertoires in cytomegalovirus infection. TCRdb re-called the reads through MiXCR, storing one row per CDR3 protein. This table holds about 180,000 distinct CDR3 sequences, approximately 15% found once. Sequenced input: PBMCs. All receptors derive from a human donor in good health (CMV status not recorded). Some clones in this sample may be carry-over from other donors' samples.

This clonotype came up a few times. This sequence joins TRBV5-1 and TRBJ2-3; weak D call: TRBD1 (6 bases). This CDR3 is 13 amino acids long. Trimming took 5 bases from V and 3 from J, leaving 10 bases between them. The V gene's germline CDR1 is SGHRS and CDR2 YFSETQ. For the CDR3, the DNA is TGCGCCAGCAGAAACGGGACAACAGATACGCAGTATTTT. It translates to CASRNGTTDTQYF. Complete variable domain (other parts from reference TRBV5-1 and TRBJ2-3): KAGVTQTPRYLIKTRGQQVTLSCSPISGHRSVSWYQQTPGQGLQFLFEYFSETQRNKGNFPGRFSGRQFSNSRSEMNVSTLELGDSALYLCASRNGTTDTQYFGPGTRLTVL.

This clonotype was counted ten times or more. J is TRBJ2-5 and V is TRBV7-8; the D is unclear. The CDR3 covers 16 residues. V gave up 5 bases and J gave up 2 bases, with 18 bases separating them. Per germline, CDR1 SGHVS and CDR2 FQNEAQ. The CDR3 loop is CASSPTSLRPQETQYF. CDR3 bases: TGTGCCAGCAGCCCCACAAGTCTCCGCCCTCAAGAGACCCAGTACTTC.

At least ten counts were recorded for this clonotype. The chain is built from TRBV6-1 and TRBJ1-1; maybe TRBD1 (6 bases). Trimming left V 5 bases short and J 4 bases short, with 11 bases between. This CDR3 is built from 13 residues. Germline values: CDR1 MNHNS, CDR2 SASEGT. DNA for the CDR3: TGTGCCAGCAGTCCGACAGGAGGCACTGAAGCTTTCTTT. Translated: CASSPTGGTEAFF.

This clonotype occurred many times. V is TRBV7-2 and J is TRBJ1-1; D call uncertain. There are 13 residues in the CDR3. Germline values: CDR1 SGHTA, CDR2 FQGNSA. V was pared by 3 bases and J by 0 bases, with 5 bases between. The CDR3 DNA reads TGTGCCAGCAGCTTCGGCCTGAACACTGAAGCTTTCTTT. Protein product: CASSFGLNTEAFF.

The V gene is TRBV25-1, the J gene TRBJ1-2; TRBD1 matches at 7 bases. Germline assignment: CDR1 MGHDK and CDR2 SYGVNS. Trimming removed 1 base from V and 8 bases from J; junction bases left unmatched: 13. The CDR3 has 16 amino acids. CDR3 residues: CASSEWGRQGFGGYTF. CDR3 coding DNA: TGTGCCAGCAGTGAATGGGGGAGACAGGGATTTGGAGGCTACACCTTC.

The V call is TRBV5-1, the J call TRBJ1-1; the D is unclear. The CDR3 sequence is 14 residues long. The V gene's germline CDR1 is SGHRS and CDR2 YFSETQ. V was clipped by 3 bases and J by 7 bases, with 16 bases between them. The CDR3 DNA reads TGCGCCAGCAGCTCATCGTCAGCGCACGGTGAAGCTTTCTTT. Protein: CASSSSSAHGEAFF.

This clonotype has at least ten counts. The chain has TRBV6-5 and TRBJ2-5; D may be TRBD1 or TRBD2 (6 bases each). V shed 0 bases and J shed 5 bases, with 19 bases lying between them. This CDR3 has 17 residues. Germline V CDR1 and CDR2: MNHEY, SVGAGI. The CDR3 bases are TGTGCCAGCAGTTACTCGCCCTACAGGGTCGGAGGGGAGACCCAGTACTTC. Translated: CASSYSPYRVGGETQYF.

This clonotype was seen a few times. The CDR3 DNA is TGTGCCAGCAGCTCCGGGGGGGGGGCGACGGACACTGAAGCTTTCTTT. Its translation is CASSSGGGATDTEAFF. The chain is built from TRBV7-6 and TRBJ1-1; D perhaps matches TRBD1 (6 bases). Looked up from germline, CDR1 is SGHVS and CDR2 is FNYEAQ. Trimming left V 4 bases short and J 3 bases short, with 18 bases between. CDR3 length equals 16 residues.

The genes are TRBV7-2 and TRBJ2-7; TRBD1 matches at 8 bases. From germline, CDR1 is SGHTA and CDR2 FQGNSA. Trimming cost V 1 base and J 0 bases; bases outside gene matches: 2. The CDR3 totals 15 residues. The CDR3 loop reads CASSLDGQGSYEQYF. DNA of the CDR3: TGTGCCAGCAGCTTAGATGGACAGGGCTCCTACGAGCAGTACTTC.

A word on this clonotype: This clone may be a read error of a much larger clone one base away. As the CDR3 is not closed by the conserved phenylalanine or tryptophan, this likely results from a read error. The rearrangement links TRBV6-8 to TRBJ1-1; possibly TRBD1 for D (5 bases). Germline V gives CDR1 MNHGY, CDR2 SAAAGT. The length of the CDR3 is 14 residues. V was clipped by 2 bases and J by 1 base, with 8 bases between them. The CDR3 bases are TGTGCCAGCAGTTACGCCGGACAGAACACTGAAGCTTTCCTT. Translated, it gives CASSYAGQNTEAFL.

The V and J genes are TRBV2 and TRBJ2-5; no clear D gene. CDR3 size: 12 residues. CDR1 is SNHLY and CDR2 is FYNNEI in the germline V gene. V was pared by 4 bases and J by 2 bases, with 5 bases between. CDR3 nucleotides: TGTGCCAGCAGTGGGGCTCAAGAGACCCAGTACTTC. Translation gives CASSGAQETQYF.

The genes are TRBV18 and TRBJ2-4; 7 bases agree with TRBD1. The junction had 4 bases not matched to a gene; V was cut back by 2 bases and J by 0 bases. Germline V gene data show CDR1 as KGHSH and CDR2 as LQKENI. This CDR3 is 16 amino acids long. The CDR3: CASSPATGRAKNIQYF. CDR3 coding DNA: TGTGCCAGCTCACCAGCGACAGGGAGAGCCAAAAACATTCAGTACTTC. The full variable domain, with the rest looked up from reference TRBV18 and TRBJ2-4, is NAGVMQNPRHLVRRRGQEARLRCSPMKGHSHVYWYRQLPEEGLKFMVYLQKENIIDESGMPKERFSAEFPKEGPSILRIQQVVRGDSAAYFCASSPATGRAKNIQYFGAGTRLSVL.

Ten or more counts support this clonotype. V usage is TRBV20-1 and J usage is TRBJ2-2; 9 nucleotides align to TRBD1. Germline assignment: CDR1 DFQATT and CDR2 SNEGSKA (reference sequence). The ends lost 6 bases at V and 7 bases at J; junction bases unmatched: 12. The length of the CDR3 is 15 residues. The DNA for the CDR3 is TGCAGTGCCTGGTCATTAACAGGGGGCGTCGGGGAGCTGTTTTTT. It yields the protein CSAWSLTGGVGELFF.

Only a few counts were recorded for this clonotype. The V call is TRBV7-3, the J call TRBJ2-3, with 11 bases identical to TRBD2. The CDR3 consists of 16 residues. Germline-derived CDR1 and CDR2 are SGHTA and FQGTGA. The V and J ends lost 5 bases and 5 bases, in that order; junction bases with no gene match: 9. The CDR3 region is CASSPSLAGAGDTQYF. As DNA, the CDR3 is TGTGCCAGCAGCCCGTCACTAGCGGGGGCTGGAGATACGCAGTATTTT.

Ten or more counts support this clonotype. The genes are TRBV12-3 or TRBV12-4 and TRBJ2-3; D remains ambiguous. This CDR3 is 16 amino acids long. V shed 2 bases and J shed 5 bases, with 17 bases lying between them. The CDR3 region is CASSLFAPTRIDTQYF. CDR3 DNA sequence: TGTGCCAGCAGTTTATTTGCACCGACCAGGATAGATACGCAGTATTTT.

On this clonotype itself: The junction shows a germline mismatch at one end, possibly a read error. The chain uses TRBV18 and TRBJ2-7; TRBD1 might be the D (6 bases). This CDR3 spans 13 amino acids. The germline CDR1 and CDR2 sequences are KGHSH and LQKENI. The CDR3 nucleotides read TGTGCCAGCTCTGGGGACAATGACTACGCGCAGTACTTC. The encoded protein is CASSGDNDYAQYF.

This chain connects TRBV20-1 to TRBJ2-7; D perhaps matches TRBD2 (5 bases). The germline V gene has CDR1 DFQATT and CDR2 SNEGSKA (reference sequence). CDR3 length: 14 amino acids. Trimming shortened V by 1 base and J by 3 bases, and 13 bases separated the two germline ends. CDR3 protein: CSARAPSKGYEQYF. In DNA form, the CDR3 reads TGCAGTGCTAGAGCCCCTAGCAAGGGCTACGAGCAGTACTTC.

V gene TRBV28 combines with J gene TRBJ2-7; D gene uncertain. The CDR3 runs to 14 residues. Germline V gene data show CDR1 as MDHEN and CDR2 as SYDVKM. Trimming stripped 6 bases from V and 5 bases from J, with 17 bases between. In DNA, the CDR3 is TGTGCCAGCAGCCCATATAGGGTAGTGCACGAGCAGTACTTC. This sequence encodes CASSPYRVVHEQYF.

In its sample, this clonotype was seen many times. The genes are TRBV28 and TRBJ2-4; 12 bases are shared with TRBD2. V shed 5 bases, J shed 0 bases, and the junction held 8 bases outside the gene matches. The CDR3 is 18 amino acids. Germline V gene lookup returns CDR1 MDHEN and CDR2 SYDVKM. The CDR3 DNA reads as TGTGCCAGCAGTCCAGGACTAGCGGGGACAGTAGCCAAAAACATTCAGTACTTC. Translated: CASSPGLAGTVAKNIQYF.

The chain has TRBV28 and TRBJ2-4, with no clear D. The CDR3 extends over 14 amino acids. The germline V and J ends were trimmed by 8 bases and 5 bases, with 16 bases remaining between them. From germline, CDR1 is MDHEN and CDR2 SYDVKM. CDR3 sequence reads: CASRPWAGENIQYF. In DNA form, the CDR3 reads TGTGCCAGCCGCCCTTGGGCCGGAGAAAACATTCAGTACTTC.

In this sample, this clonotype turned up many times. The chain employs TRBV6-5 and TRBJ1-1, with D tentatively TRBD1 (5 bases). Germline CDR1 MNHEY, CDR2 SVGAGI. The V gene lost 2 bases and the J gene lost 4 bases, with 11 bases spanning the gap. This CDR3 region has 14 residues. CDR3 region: CASSYRGGGTEAFF. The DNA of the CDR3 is TGTGCCAGCAGTTACAGGGGCGGTGGCACTGAAGCTTTCTTT.

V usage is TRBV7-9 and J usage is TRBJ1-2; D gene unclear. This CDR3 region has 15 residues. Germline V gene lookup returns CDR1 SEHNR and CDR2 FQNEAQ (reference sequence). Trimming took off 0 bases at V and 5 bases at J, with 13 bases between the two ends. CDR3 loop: CASSLAASPKYGYTF. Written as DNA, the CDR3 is TGTGCCAGCAGCTTAGCGGCCTCTCCGAAGTATGGCTACACCTTC. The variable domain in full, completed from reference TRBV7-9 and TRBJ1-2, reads DTGVSQNPRHKITKRGQNVTFRCDPISEHNRLYWYRQTLGQGPEFLTYFQNEAQLEKSRLLSDRFSAERPKGSFSTLEIQRTEQGDSAMYLCASSLAASPKYGYTFGSGTRLTVV.